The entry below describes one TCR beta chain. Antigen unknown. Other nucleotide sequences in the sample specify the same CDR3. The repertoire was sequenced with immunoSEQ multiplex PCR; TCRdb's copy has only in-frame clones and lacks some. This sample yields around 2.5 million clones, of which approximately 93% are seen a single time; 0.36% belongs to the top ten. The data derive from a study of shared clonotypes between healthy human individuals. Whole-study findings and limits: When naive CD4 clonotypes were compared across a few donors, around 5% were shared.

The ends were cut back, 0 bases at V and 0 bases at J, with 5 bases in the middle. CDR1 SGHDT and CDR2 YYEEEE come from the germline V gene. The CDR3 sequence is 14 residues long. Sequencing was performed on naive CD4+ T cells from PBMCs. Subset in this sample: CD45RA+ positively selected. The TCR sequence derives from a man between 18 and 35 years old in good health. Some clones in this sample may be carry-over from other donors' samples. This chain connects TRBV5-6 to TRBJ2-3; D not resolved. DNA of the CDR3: TGTGCCAGCAGCTTGGTTCCCAGCACAGATACGCAGTATTTT. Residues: CASSLVPSTDTQYF.